Following are 25 T cell receptor beta chains from one sample sequenced in a study of OX40 agonist ivuxolimab in advanced cancers. Only in-frame clones appear in the TCRdb table, and some are missing; sequencing was by immunoSEQ multiplex PCR. The sample holds approximately 80,000 clones, around nine tenths seen once. Sequencing was performed on CD4+ or CD8+ T cells sorted from blood, taken in a trial of the OX40 agonist ivuxolimab. These TCRs come from an adult with an advanced solid tumor such as melanoma, head and neck, liver or kidney cancer.

The CDR3 region has the DNA TGTGCCAGCAGCGAAAGCGGGGGGGGCCAAAATACGCAGTATTTT. Protein: CASSESGGGQNTQYF. The V call is TRBV4-2, the J call TRBJ2-3, with 10 bases fitting TRBD2. Per germline, CDR1 LGHNA and CDR2 YNFKEQ. The CDR3 runs to 15 residues. V shed 5 bases, J shed 7 bases, and the junction held 9 bases outside the gene matches.

The CDR3 is CASSQSGTGSTGELFF. In DNA, the CDR3 is TGTGCCAGCTCACAGTCCGGGACAGGGAGCACCGGGGAGCTGTTTTTT. The genes are TRBV18 and TRBJ2-2; 9 bases match TRBD1. Germline CDR1 is KGHSH and CDR2 is LQKENI. The CDR3 has 16 amino acids. The V and J ends lost 4 bases and 4 bases, in that order; junction bases with no gene match: 7. The full variable domain, with the rest looked up from reference TRBV18 and TRBJ2-2, is NAGVMQNPRHLVRRRGQEARLRCSPMKGHSHVYWYRQLPEEGLKFMVYLQKENIIDESGMPKERFSAEFPKEGPSILRIQQVVRGDSAAYFCASSQSGTGSTGELFFGEGSRLTVL.

The CDR3 region has the DNA TGTGCCAGTAGTAACCCCGGCCTAGCGGCATCAAAGAATACGCAGTATTTT. Translating gives CASSNPGLAASKNTQYF. This sequence joins TRBV19 and TRBJ2-3, with 7 bases lining up with TRBD2. With V trimmed by 4 bases and J by 7 bases, 17 bases remained unmatched. CDR1 LNHDA and CDR2 SQIVND come from the germline V gene (reference sequence). This CDR3 has 17 amino acids.

The chain couples TRBV7-8 to TRBJ1-3; 11 bases map to TRBD1. The V gene's germline CDR1 is SGHVS and CDR2 FQNEAQ. The CDR3 contains 20 residues. J was trimmed by 0 bases and V by 4 bases; bases with no gene match: 14. CDR3 region: CASSWSGTGGPLASGNTIYF. CDR3 bases: TGTGCCAGCAGCTGGTCCGGGACAGGGGGACCCCTCGCCTCTGGAAACACCATATATTTT.

CDR3 in amino acids: CASSRMRDRQLFF. CDR3 sequence (DNA): TGTGCCAGCAGCCGCATGAGGGACAGACAACTGTTTTTT. The rearrangement uses TRBV11-2 and TRBJ1-4; 7 bases are a match to TRBD1. The CDR3 is 13 amino acids. Trimming cost V 5 bases and J 12 bases; bases outside gene matches: 9. CDR1 is SGHAT, CDR2 FQNNGV, per germline.

This clone has just one count. The rearrangement links TRBV28 to TRBJ2-3; D gene ambiguous. CDR3 length equals 11 residues. Trimming pared 6 bases from V and 8 bases from J, leaving 9 bases between. Germline V CDR1 and CDR2: MDHEN, SYDVKM. CDR3: CASSQKGTQYF. The DNA of the CDR3 is TGTGCCAGCAGCCAAAAGGGTACGCAGTATTTT.

The V gene is TRBV28, the J gene TRBJ2-5; 12 nucleotides match TRBD2. This CDR3 region has 14 residues. V shed 2 bases and J 9 bases; nucleotides not matched to a gene: 4. Germline loops: CDR1 MDHEN, CDR2 SYDVKM. The CDR3 loop is CASSLPLAGGPQYF. The CDR3 DNA is TGTGCCAGCAGTTTACCGCTAGCGGGAGGGCCCCAGTACTTC.

V is TRBV18 and J is TRBJ1-5, with D possibly being TRBD1 (5 bases). Per the germline V gene, CDR1 is KGHSH and CDR2 is LQKENI. V gave up 2 bases and J gave up 2 bases, with 7 bases separating them. The CDR3 runs to 14 residues. The CDR3 DNA reads TGTGCCAGCTCACCAACAGGAGGCAATCAGCCCCAGCATTTT. This sequence encodes CASSPTGGNQPQHF. Full variable domain (rest looked up from reference TRBV18 and TRBJ1-5): NAGVMQNPRHLVRRRGQEARLRCSPMKGHSHVYWYRQLPEEGLKFMVYLQKENIIDESGMPKERFSAEFPKEGPSILRIQQVVRGDSAAYFCASSPTGGNQPQHFGDGTRLSIL.

This clone was counted a single time. This chain connects TRBV7-6 to TRBJ2-1; 8 nucleotides match TRBD2. Trimming removed 3 bases from V and 2 bases from J; junction bases left unmatched: 9. Germline V gene sequence: CDR1 SGHVS, CDR2 FNYEAQ. CDR3 length: 17 amino acids. The CDR3 region has the DNA TGTGCCAGCAGCTTGGAACTAGCGGAGAGACCCTACAATGAGCAGTTCTTC. Protein product: CASSLELAERPYNEQFF. Looking up the rest from reference TRBV7-6 and TRBJ2-1 gives the full variable domain: GAGVSQSPRYKVTKRGQDVALRCDPISGHVSLYWYRQALGQGPEFLTYFNYEAQQDKSGLPNDRFSAERPEGSISTLTIQRTEQRDSAMYRCASSLELAERPYNEQFFGPGTRLTVL.

This chain connects TRBV10-2 to TRBJ2-1; 14 bases map to TRBD2. Germline V gene data show CDR1 as WSHSY and CDR2 as SAAADI. The CDR3 is made up of 18 amino acids. V shed 0 bases and J 7 bases; nucleotides not matched to a gene: 8. The CDR3 bases are TGCGCCAGCAGTGAGTCGGGACTAGCGGGAGTTAGGAGGAATGAGCAGTTCTTC. It codes for CASSESGLAGVRRNEQFF.

The gene calls are TRBV15 and TRBJ2-7; D call uncertain. The CDR3 consists of 14 residues. V was trimmed by 6 bases and J by 7 bases, leaving 19 bases between them. Germline V gene sequence: CDR1 LNHNV, CDR2 YYDKDF (reference sequence). In DNA form, the CDR3 reads TGTGCCACCAGTATTACGGGCTCTCCGGTGGAGCAGTACTTC. It encodes CATSITGSPVEQYF.

This chain connects TRBV6-6 to TRBJ2-5; TRBD2 agrees at 8 bases. Trimming cost V 6 bases and J 5 bases; bases outside gene matches: 5. Germline CDR1 is MNHNY and CDR2 is SVGAGI (reference sequence). The CDR3 is 13 amino acids. The CDR3 protein is CASRSTSEETQYF. The CDR3 region has the DNA TGTGCCAGCAGGTCGACTAGCGAGGAGACCCAGTACTTC.

The chain is built from TRBV15 and TRBJ2-3; TRBD2 is a possible D gene (5 bases). The CDR3 extends over 14 amino acids. The germline V and J ends were trimmed by 3 bases and 3 bases, with 10 bases remaining between them. Germline-derived CDR1 and CDR2 are LNHNV and YYDKDF (reference sequence). The CDR3 sequence is CATSRRIATDTQYF. DNA for the CDR3: TGTGCCACCAGCAGGCGTATAGCGACAGATACGCAGTATTTT.

The chain couples TRBV27 to TRBJ2-2; D gene unclear. CDR3 size: 14 residues. The germline V gene encodes CDR1 MNHEY and CDR2 SMNVEV (reference sequence). V lost 6 bases to trimming and J lost 4 bases, with 12 bases between them. The CDR3 nucleotides read TGTGCCAGCAGAATAGACTGGACCACCGGGGAGCTGTTTTTT. It yields the protein CASRIDWTTGELFF.

The chain combines TRBV28 with TRBJ2-7; TRBD1 matches 10 bases. The trim removed 10 bases at V and 6 bases at J, leaving 15 bases unmatched. This CDR3 is 15 amino acids long. Per the germline V gene, CDR1 is MDHEN and CDR2 is SYDVKM. As DNA, the CDR3 is TGTGCCATCCTATCTGGGGACAGGGGTAGGCCCGAGCAGTACTTC. It is translated as CAILSGDRGRPEQYF. Full variable domain (remainder filled in from reference TRBV28 and TRBJ2-7): DVKVTQSSRYLVKRTGEKVFLECVQDMDHENMFWYRQDPGLGLRLIYFSYDVKMKEKGDIPEGYSVSREKKERFSLILESASTNQTSMYLCAILSGDRGRPEQYFGPGTRLTVT.

V is TRBV19 and J is TRBJ1-2; 8 positions agree with TRBD1. CDR1 LNHDA and CDR2 SQIVND come from the germline V gene (reference sequence). V lost 1 base to trimming and J lost 1 base; unmatched junction nucleotides: 8. This CDR3 contains 17 residues. In DNA form, the CDR3 reads TGTGCCAGTAGTATAGTTACCGGGACAGGAAATAACTATGGCTACACCTTC. Its translation: CASSIVTGTGNNYGYTF.

For the CDR3, the DNA is TGCGCCAGCAGCCCCCAGTGGGGGGGCAGGGCGGCTGAAGCTTTCTTT. It codes for CASSPQWGGRAAEAFF. The V call is TRBV5-1, the J call TRBJ1-1; D may be TRBD1 (6 bases). Looked up from germline, CDR1 is SGHRS and CDR2 is YFSETQ. The V and J ends lost 4 bases and 6 bases respectively, with 22 bases between them. The CDR3 runs 16 residues.

This chain uses TRBV6-1 with TRBJ2-7; TRBD1 is a possible D gene (6 bases). The V gene lost 4 bases and the J gene lost 4 bases, with 8 bases spanning the gap. CDR3 length equals 12 residues. Germline values: CDR1 MNHNS, CDR2 SASEGT. This CDR3 reads CASSVDRYEQYF. In nucleotides, the CDR3 is TGTGCCAGCAGTGTCGACAGGTACGAGCAGTACTTC.

This chain uses TRBV27 with TRBJ2-3, with a possible D match to TRBD1 (6 bases). The V gene lost 4 bases and the J gene lost 6 bases, with 20 bases spanning the gap. The CDR3 extends over 16 amino acids. Germline V gene lookup returns CDR1 MNHEY and CDR2 SMNVEV (reference sequence). CDR3 in DNA: TGTGCCAGCAGTTCCCGGGACATCGAAAGGAGGGATACGCAGTATTTT. The encoded protein is CASSSRDIERRDTQYF.

The chain is built from TRBV2 and TRBJ2-7, with D tentatively TRBD1 or TRBD2 (5 bases each). Trimming took 6 bases from V and 7 from J, leaving 19 bases between them. This CDR3 is built from 14 residues. The V gene's germline CDR1 is SNHLY and CDR2 FYNNEI. The CDR3 here is CASRRGFMSSEQYF. CDR3 DNA sequence: TGTGCCAGCAGGAGGGGATTCATGTCGAGTGAGCAGTACTTC.

The DNA of the CDR3 is TGTGCCAGTAGCGGGAGGGTCTCCTACAATGAGCAGTTCTTC. This codes for CASSGRVSYNEQFF. The rearrangement uses TRBV19 and TRBJ2-1, with TRBD2 matching over 8 bases. The CDR3 runs 14 residues. V lost 6 bases and J lost 0; bases outside the gene matches: 1. Germline-derived CDR1 and CDR2 are LNHDA and SQIVND (reference sequence).

This sequence joins TRBV12-5 and TRBJ1-5, with D possibly matching TRBD1 (5 bases). Trimming removed 5 bases from V and 4 bases from J, with 15 bases in between. The CDR3 spans 15 residues. Germline values: CDR1 LGHNT, CDR2 FRNRAP. The CDR3 region has the DNA TGTGCTAGTGGTGCCGGGACGGCCGTGAATCAGCCCCAGCATTTT. It translates to CASGAGTAVNQPQHF.

The chain uses TRBV7-2 and TRBJ1-3; perhaps TRBD1 as D (5 bases). Trimming shortened V by 1 base and J by 4 bases, and 8 bases separated the two germline ends. This CDR3 contains 14 residues. Germline CDR1 is SGHTA and CDR2 is FQGNSA. CDR3 loop: CASSLDRTGNTIYF. In DNA form, the CDR3 reads TGTGCCAGCAGCTTAGACAGGACAGGAAACACCATATATTTT.

This clone was recorded once. This chain uses TRBV11-2 with TRBJ2-5; tentative D call: TRBD1 (7 bases). The germline V and J ends were trimmed by 10 bases and 1 base, with 16 bases remaining between them. Germline V gene lookup returns CDR1 SGHAT and CDR2 FQNNGV. The CDR3 extends over 14 amino acids. As DNA, the CDR3 is TGTGCCACCCGGGGGACAGCCATCCAAGAGACCCAGTACTTC. It translates to CATRGTAIQETQYF.

The chain couples TRBV27 to TRBJ2-3; tentatively, D is TRBD2 (5 bases). From germline, CDR1 is MNHEY and CDR2 SMNVEV (reference sequence). The CDR3 totals 14 residues. The V gene lost 3 bases and the J gene lost 9 bases, with 16 bases spanning the gap. The CDR3 DNA reads as TGTGCCAGCAGTTTCTCATTTGGGCCGGGAACGCAGTATTTT. Its translation is CASSFSFGPGTQYF.